This TCR beta chain derives from a study of breast tumors, draining lymph nodes, adjacent tissues. The study's findings and limits: Compared with lymph nodes, tumors were less diverse; compared with nontumor tissue, more. Most tumor T cells seemingly derive from lymph node, then expand in tumor.

The CDR3 consists of 15 residues. CDR1 and CDR2 (germline): MRHNA, SNTAGT. Trimming cost V 3 bases and J 6 bases; bases outside gene matches: 4. TCRdb independently ran MiXCR on the multiplex PCR reads; one entry per CDR3 protein. The data show about 20,000 distinct CDR3 sequences, about a third seen once. This clonotype was seen many times. Antigen: not known. The TCR sequence derives from a female donor with breast cancer. Some clones in this sample may be carry-over from other donors' samples. Sample: breast tumor tissue. This chain joins TRBV6-4 and TRBJ2-1; 11 positions agree with TRBD2. The CDR3 here is CASSETSGGGNEQFF. The CDR3 coding sequence is TGTGCCAGCAGTGAAACTAGCGGGGGAGGCAATGAGCAGTTCTTC.